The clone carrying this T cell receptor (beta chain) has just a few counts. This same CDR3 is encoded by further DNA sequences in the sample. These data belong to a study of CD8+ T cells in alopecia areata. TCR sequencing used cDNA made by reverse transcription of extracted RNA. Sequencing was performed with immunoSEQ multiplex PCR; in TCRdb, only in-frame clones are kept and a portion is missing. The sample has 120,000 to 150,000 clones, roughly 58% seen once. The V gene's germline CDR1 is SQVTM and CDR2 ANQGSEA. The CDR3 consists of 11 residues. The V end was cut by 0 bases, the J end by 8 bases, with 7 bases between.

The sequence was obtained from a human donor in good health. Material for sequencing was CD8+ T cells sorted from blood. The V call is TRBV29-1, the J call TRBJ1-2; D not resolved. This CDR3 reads CSVEDRAGYTF. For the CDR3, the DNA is TGCAGCGTTGAAGATCGGGCGGGCTACACCTTC.